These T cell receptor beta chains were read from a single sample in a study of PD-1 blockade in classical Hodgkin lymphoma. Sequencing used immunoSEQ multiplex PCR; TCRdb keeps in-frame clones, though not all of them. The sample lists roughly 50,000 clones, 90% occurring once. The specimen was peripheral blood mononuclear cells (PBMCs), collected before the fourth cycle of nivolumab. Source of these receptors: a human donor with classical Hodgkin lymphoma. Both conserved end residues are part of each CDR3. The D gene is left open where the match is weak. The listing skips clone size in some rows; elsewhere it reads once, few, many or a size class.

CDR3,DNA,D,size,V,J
CASSLLRGQGALQYF,TGTGCCAGCAGCTTGCTCAGGGGACAGGGGGCCTTGCAGTACTTC,TRBD1,-,TRBV7-3,TRBJ2-7
CASSVGWEQFF,TGTGCCAGCAGCGTGGGTTGGGAGCAGTTCTTC,-,-,TRBV5-6,TRBJ2-1
CSVPAVPAVLYNEQFF,TGCAGCGTTCCCGCGGTTCCAGCGGTCCTCTACAATGAGCAGTTCTTC,-,few,TRBV29-1,TRBJ2-1
CASSPKGTSGRSGNEQFF,TGCGCCAGCAGCCCGAAGGGGACTAGCGGGAGATCGGGCAATGAGCAGTTCTTC,TRBD2,-,TRBV5-1,TRBJ2-1
CASSPYKPKAFF,TGTGCCAGCAGCCCGTATAAACCAAAAGCTTTCTTT,-,-,TRBV11-2,TRBJ1-1
CASSFRQNSGNTIYF,TGTGCCAGCAGCTTTAGACAGAACTCTGGAAACACCATATATTTT,-,few,TRBV11-2,TRBJ1-3
CASSIAAAQGGEQPQHF,TGTGCCAGTAGTATAGCCGCGGCGCAAGGGGGGGAGCAGCCCCAGCATTTT,-,-,TRBV19,TRBJ1-5
CASSLGRGLGSNQPQHF,TGTGCCAGCAGCTTAGGGCGTGGGCTTGGAAGCAATCAGCCCCAGCATTTT,-,-,TRBV7-9,TRBJ1-5
CSVMGQGVVGGHSYEQYF,TGCAGCGTTATGGGACAGGGTGTCGTGGGAGGACACTCCTACGAGCAGTACTTC,TRBD1,-,TRBV29-1,TRBJ2-7
CASSFGQTDYGYTF,TGTGCCAGCAGTTTCGGGCAGACCGACTATGGCTACACCTTC,-,-,TRBV27,TRBJ1-2
CASSYQGASREQYF,TGTGCCAGCAGTTATCAAGGCGCGTCTCGAGAGCAGTACTTC,-,once,TRBV6-5,TRBJ2-7
CATSRDSEGSSYNEQFF,TGTGCCACCAGCAGAGATTCGGAAGGGAGCTCCTACAATGAGCAGTTCTTC,-,-,TRBV15,TRBJ2-1
CASSLSGVQPQHF,TGTGCCAGCAGTTTATCAGGGGTTCAGCCCCAGCATTTT,-,few,TRBV27,TRBJ1-5
CASSTGQGTLEQYF,TGTGCCAGCAGCACGGGACAGGGGACCCTCGAGCAGTACTTC,TRBD1,once,TRBV2,TRBJ2-7
CSVDDRDSYNEQFF,TGCAGCGTCGATGACCGGGACAGCTACAATGAGCAGTTCTTC,TRBD1,-,TRBV29-1,TRBJ2-1
CASSGTVSNTGELFF,TGTGCCAGCAGCGGGACGGTATCGAACACCGGGGAGCTGTTTTTT,-,-,TRBV9,TRBJ2-2
CASNTLDRGRDEQFF,TGTGCCAGCAATACGTTGGACAGGGGGCGTGATGAGCAGTTCTTC,TRBD1,-,TRBV6-1,TRBJ2-1
CASSLDRAGVSYNEQFF,TGTGCCAGCAGCTTAGATCGGGCGGGAGTCTCCTACAATGAGCAGTTCTTC,TRBD2,-,TRBV11-2,TRBJ2-1
CASSTGYSGANVLTF,TGTGCCAGCAGTACTGGATACTCTGGGGCCAACGTCCTGACTTTC,-,-,TRBV2,TRBJ2-6
CSVQGQANTEAFF,TGCAGCGTACAGGGACAGGCTAACACTGAAGCTTTCTTT,TRBD1,-,TRBV29-1,TRBJ1-1
CASSQVPGQGSEQYF,TGCGCCAGCAGCCAGGTTCCGGGACAGGGGAGTGAGCAGTACTTC,TRBD1,-,TRBV4-1,TRBJ2-7
CASSRDRNYGYTF,TGTGCCAGCAGCCGGGACAGGAACTATGGCTACACCTTC,TRBD1,-,TRBV2,TRBJ1-2
CAWSISHGGELFF,TGTGCCTGGAGTATCAGTCATGGCGGGGAGCTGTTTTTT,-,-,TRBV30,TRBJ2-2
CASSWAGETDTQYF,TGTGCCAGCAGTTGGGCAGGGGAAACAGATACGCAGTATTTT,-,-,TRBV28,TRBJ2-3
CASSGGGSGPFSGNTIYF,TGTGCCAGCAGCGGTGGCGGTTCAGGCCCGTTCTCTGGAAACACCATATATTTT,-,-,TRBV9,TRBJ1-3
CASSLGWSSNSNSNQPQHF,TGTGCCAGCAGCTTAGGTTGGTCTTCCAACAGCAATAGCAATCAGCCCCAGCATTTT,-,-,TRBV7-8,TRBJ1-5
CASSLQGVETQYF,TGTGCCAGCAGCTTACAAGGCGTGGAGACCCAGTACTTC,-,once,TRBV7-9,TRBJ2-5
CASSLSGSNNEQFF,TGCGCCAGCAGTCTGAGTGGGTCGAACAATGAGCAGTTCTTC,-,-,TRBV5-1,TRBJ2-1
CASSQLPTSGYNEQFF,TGTGCCAGCAGCCAACTCCCGACTAGCGGTTACAATGAGCAGTTCTTC,TRBD2,-,TRBV4-2,TRBJ2-1
CASSPRTLGEQYF,TGTGCCAGCAGCCCACGGACACTCGGCGAGCAGTACTTC,-,few,TRBV11-2,TRBJ2-7
CASSDSQDRYQPQHF,TGTGCCAGCAGCGACTCCCAGGACAGATATCAGCCCCAGCATTTT,-,-,TRBV5-6,TRBJ1-5
CSVFRGGNYGYTF,TGCAGCGTTTTTAGAGGGGGTAACTATGGCTACACCTTC,-,-,TRBV29-1,TRBJ1-2
CASSQDVGAASYGYTF,TGTGCCAGCAGCCAAGATGTAGGGGCGGCGAGCTATGGCTACACCTTC,-,once,TRBV14,TRBJ1-2
CASSLDGVNTEAFF,TGCGCCAGCAGCCTGGACGGGGTGAACACTGAAGCTTTCTTT,-,-,TRBV5-1,TRBJ1-1
CASSFLGTGDYEQYF,TGTGCCAGCAGTTTTCTTGGGACAGGGGACTACGAGCAGTACTTC,TRBD1,-,TRBV27,TRBJ2-7
CASSISTAARGNEQFF,TGTGCCAGTAGCATATCGACAGCTGCAAGGGGCAATGAGCAGTTCTTC,-,-,TRBV19,TRBJ2-1
CSVLGAGQGKVEAFF,TGCAGCGTTCTAGGGGCGGGACAGGGAAAGGTTGAAGCTTTCTTT,TRBD1,-,TRBV29-1,TRBJ1-1
CASSRTSGHYEQYF,TGTGCCAGCAGTCGGACTAGCGGCCACTACGAGCAGTACTTC,TRBD2,-,TRBV6-7,TRBJ2-7
CASSFQTGETQYF,TGTGCCAGCAGTTTCCAGACAGGCGAGACCCAGTACTTC,-,-,TRBV6-5,TRBJ2-5
CASSVVTGVIAEQYF,TGTGCCAGCAGCGTAGTCACGGGGGTAATTGCCGAGCAGTACTTC,-,-,TRBV9,TRBJ2-7
CASSEQGGATGELFF,TGTGCCAGCAGTGAACAAGGGGGAGCCACCGGGGAGCTGTTTTTT,-,once,TRBV6-1,TRBJ2-2
CATSRDLPSGSLYEQYF,TGTGCCACCAGCAGAGATCTACCTAGCGGGAGTTTATACGAGCAGTACTTC,TRBD2,-,TRBV15,TRBJ2-7
CASSYLAGVTGELFF,TGTGCCAGCAGTTATCTAGCGGGAGTTACCGGGGAGCTGTTTTTT,TRBD2,few,TRBV7-9,TRBJ2-2
CASSVASYGYTF,TGTGCCAGCAGCGTCGCCAGCTATGGCTACACCTTC,-,-,TRBV9,TRBJ1-2
CSGGRGEGSEQFF,TGCAGCGGCGGGCGCGGCGAGGGGAGTGAGCAGTTCTTC,-,-,TRBV29-1,TRBJ2-1
CASSLGTGVREQYF,TGTGCCAGCAGCTTAGGGACAGGGGTGCGGGAGCAGTACTTC,TRBD1,-,TRBV7-9,TRBJ2-7
CASSFSLRRESNTGELFF,TGTGCTAGCAGCTTTTCCCTTCGACGCGAATCGAACACCGGGGAGCTGTTTTTT,-,-,TRBV7-7,TRBJ2-2
CASKTGDLSNTGELFF,TGTGCCAGCAAGACAGGGGACTTGTCGAACACCGGGGAGCTGTTTTTT,-,-,TRBV21-1,TRBJ2-2
CASSLSFVVTDEQFF,TGTGCCAGCAGCTTAAGTTTCGTGGTGACGGATGAGCAGTTCTTC,-,-,TRBV5-4,TRBJ2-1
CATSGTKLFCEQYF,TGTGCCACTTCCGGGACAAAACTCTTCTGCGAGCAGTACTTC,-,-,TRBV7-3,TRBJ2-7
CAITVTSSTDTQYF,TGTGCCATCACGGTCACTTCTAGCACAGATACGCAGTATTTT,-,-,TRBV10-3,TRBJ2-3